These 23 T cell receptor beta chains share one sample of origin, sequenced in a study of tumor-infiltrating lymphocytes in localized non-small cell lung cancer. Clones were read by immunoSEQ multiplex PCR, and TCRdb kept only the in-frame ones, dropping some. The data show some 15,000 clones, about three quarters seen once. Sequencing used lung tumor tissue. These receptors all come from a human donor with non-small cell lung cancer.

The gene calls are TRBV29-1 and TRBJ1-1, with 8 bases fitting TRBD1. The V segment lost 4 bases and the J segment 10 bases; nucleotides outside the gene matches: 5. Germline values: CDR1 SQVTM, CDR2 ANQGSEA. The CDR3 runs 11 residues. Here the CDR3 reads CSVARTGRAFF. In DNA, the CDR3 is TGCAGCGTTGCGCGGACAGGGAGAGCTTTCTTT.

This sequence joins TRBV19 and TRBJ1-5; D is undetermined. Germline CDR1 reads LNHDA; CDR2 reads SQIVND (reference sequence). Trimming stripped 1 base from V and 4 bases from J, with 11 bases between. CDR3 size: 15 residues. The DNA of the CDR3 is TGTGCCAGTAGTATAGTGGCAGGCCGAAATCAGCCCCAGCATTTT. It encodes CASSIVAGRNQPQHF. Full variable domain (missing parts from reference TRBV19 and TRBJ1-5): DGGITQSPKYLFRKEGQNVTLSCEQNLNHDAMYWYRQDPGQGLRLIYYSQIVNDFQKGDIAEGYSVSREKKESFPLTVTSAQKNPTAFYLCASSIVAGRNQPQHFGDGTRLSIL.

The chain combines TRBV7-2 with TRBJ1-2; no reliable D call. The V gene lost 5 bases and the J gene lost 14 bases, with 21 bases spanning the gap. CDR3 length: 13 residues. The germline gives CDR1 SGHTA, CDR2 FQGNSA. Here the CDR3 reads CASSPSAAQAGTF. In DNA form, the CDR3 reads TGTGCCAGCAGCCCATCCGCGGCGCAGGCGGGTACCTTC.

This clone came up once. CDR3 region: CASNTAGPPIYF. The CDR3 DNA reads TGTGCCAGCAACACTGCCGGTCCCCCCATATATTTT. This sequence joins TRBV28 and TRBJ1-3, with D hard to call. The germline V gene encodes CDR1 MDHEN and CDR2 SYDVKM. This CDR3 contains 12 residues. V was cut by 7 bases and J by 11 bases, with 15 bases left in between.

The sample holds a few counts of this clone. J is TRBJ1-1 and V is TRBV27; D may be TRBD1 (6 bases). The V end lost 4 bases, the J end lost 2 bases, and 11 bases lay between the germline ends. In germline, CDR1 is MNHEY, CDR2 SMNVEV (reference sequence). This CDR3 has 14 amino acids. CDR3 sequence (DNA): TGTGCCAGCAGTTGGGGGGGGCCCAACACTGAAGCTTTCTTT. Its translation is CASSWGGPNTEAFF.

This chain connects TRBV4-3 to TRBJ2-2; 8 bases fit TRBD2. J gave up 6 bases and V 0 bases, and 6 bases lay outside the gene matches. Looked up from germline, CDR1 is LGHNA and CDR2 is YSLEER. The CDR3 spans 16 residues. The CDR3 nucleotides read TGCGCCAGCAGCCAAGATTGGCAGCGGGGGCCCGGGGAGCTGTTTTTT. Amino acids: CASSQDWQRGPGELFF.

The rearrangement links TRBV10-3 to TRBJ2-7; D is unclear. The ends were cut back, 2 bases at V and 7 bases at J, with 12 bases in the middle. Looked up from germline, CDR1 is ENHRY and CDR2 is SYGVKD. CDR3 length equals 13 residues. The DNA of the CDR3 is TGTGCCATCAGTGAGGGAGCGCTCCCGGAGCAGTACTTC. Translation gives CAISEGALPEQYF.

V usage is TRBV5-1 and J usage is TRBJ2-3; no firm D call. V was shortened by 0 bases and J by 2 bases, with 7 bases between the two germline ends. From germline, CDR1 is SGHRS and CDR2 YFSETQ. CDR3 length: 14 amino acids. CDR3 sequence: CASSLAQDTDTQYF. As DNA, the CDR3 is TGCGCCAGCAGCTTGGCGCAGGACACAGATACGCAGTATTTT.

The rearrangement links TRBV5-8 to TRBJ1-2, with 9 bases aligning to TRBD1. Per germline, CDR1 SGHTS and CDR2 YDEGEE. V was clipped by 4 bases and J by 9 bases; unmatched bases: 16. There are 16 residues in the CDR3. The CDR3 reads CASSPGQGPDLKSYTF. The CDR3 bases are TGTGCCAGCAGCCCTGGACAGGGGCCTGATTTAAAGAGCTACACCTTC. Full variable domain (outside the CDR3, taken from reference TRBV5-8 and TRBJ1-2): EAGVTQSPTHLIKTRGQQATLRCSPISGHTSVYWYQQALGLGLQFLLWYDEGEERNRGNFPPRFSGRQFPNYSSELNVNALELEDSALYLCASSPGQGPDLKSYTFGSGTRLTVV.

The rearrangement joins TRBV29-1 to TRBJ2-7; D gene uncertain. Germline loops: CDR1 SQVTM, CDR2 ANQGSEA. The CDR3 extends over 13 amino acids. V lost 5 bases and J 2 bases, leaving 13 bases between the germline ends. The CDR3 reads CSVRPSSTYEQYF. CDR3 DNA: TGCAGCGTTAGACCTTCCTCGACCTACGAGCAGTACTTC.

The rearrangement joins TRBV4-1 to TRBJ1-5; D is uncertain. This CDR3 comprises 13 residues. Germline-derived CDR1 and CDR2 are MGHRA and YSYEKL. Trimming left V 2 bases short and J 5 bases short, with 7 bases between. Here the CDR3 DNA reads TGCGCCAGCAGCCAACAATTGGATCAGCCCCAGCATTTT. It encodes CASSQQLDQPQHF.

V gene TRBV4-3 combines with J gene TRBJ2-3; D perhaps matches TRBD2 (6 bases). There are 18 residues in the CDR3. The V and J ends lost 1 base and 2 bases respectively, with 19 bases between them. CDR1 is LGHNA, CDR2 YSLEER, per germline. The CDR3: CASSQGDLARGNTDTQYF. CDR3 sequence (DNA): TGCGCCAGCAGCCAAGGGGACCTAGCTCGGGGGAACACAGATACGCAGTATTTT.

By sample fraction, this clone is medium-sized. The V and J genes are TRBV27 and TRBJ1-2, with D perhaps TRBD1 (6 bases). Trimming took 2 bases from V and 6 from J, leaving 10 bases between them. The CDR3 totals 13 residues. The V gene's germline CDR1 is MNHEY and CDR2 SMNVEV (reference sequence). CDR3 sequence: CASSLAGVDGYTF. The CDR3 nucleotides are TGTGCCAGCAGTTTAGCAGGGGTAGATGGCTACACCTTC.

The rearrangement uses TRBV7-9 and TRBJ2-6, with D possibly called TRBD1 or TRBD2 (5 bases each). CDR1 is SEHNR and CDR2 is FQNEAQ in the germline V gene (reference sequence). V lost 2 bases, J lost 2 bases, and 10 bases lay in between. The CDR3 consists of 16 residues. The CDR3 loop is CASSLYRGPGANVLTF. CDR3 in DNA: TGTGCCAGCAGCTTATATCGGGGACCTGGGGCCAACGTCCTGACTTTC.

This rearrangement joins TRBV2 to TRBJ2-3, with a weak D call TRBD2 (5 bases). Germline assignment: CDR1 SNHLY and CDR2 FYNNEI. V lost 7 bases to trimming and J lost 0 bases, with 11 bases between them. The CDR3 sequence is 14 residues long. The CDR3 loop reads CASKSGHSTDTQYF. The CDR3 DNA sequence: TGTGCCAGCAAAAGCGGCCATAGCACAGATACGCAGTATTTT.

The rearrangement links TRBV7-2 to TRBJ2-3, with D perhaps assigned TRBD1 or TRBD2 (5 bases each). The CDR3 runs to 14 residues. Germline CDR1 SGHTA, CDR2 FQGNSA. With 0 bases removed from V and 8 bases from J, the gap between germline ends came to 12 bases. CDR3 sequence (DNA): TGTGCCAGCAGCTTAGCTAGCGCTGGGGGTACGCAGTATTTT. Encoded protein: CASSLASAGGTQYF.

This chain links TRBV9 with TRBJ1-6, with D possibly matching TRBD1 (5 bases). Between the trimmed V and J ends, which lost 2 bases and 2 bases, there was a span of 17 bases. This CDR3 contains 18 residues. CDR1 and CDR2 (germline): SGDLS, YYNGEE. CDR3 bases: TGTGCCAGCAGCGTCCCCTGGGCAGGGATCCCCTATAATTCACCCCTCCACTTT. It yields the protein CASSVPWAGIPYNSPLHF.

By sample share, this clone is medium-sized. The genes are TRBV7-6 and TRBJ2-3; D is uncertain. The germline V gene encodes CDR1 SGHVS and CDR2 FNYEAQ. This CDR3 has 15 residues. V dropped 4 bases and J dropped 0 bases, with 11 bases sitting between them. CDR3 sequence reads: CASSYRSTSTDTQYF. DNA of the CDR3: TGTGCCAGCAGCTACAGAAGTACTAGCACAGATACGCAGTATTTT.

The rearrangement links TRBV7-2 to TRBJ1-5; perhaps TRBD1 as D (6 bases). The germline gives CDR1 SGHTA, CDR2 FQGNSA. This CDR3 is 16 amino acids long. V lost 1 base and J 6 bases, leaving 16 bases between the germline ends. The CDR3 DNA sequence: TGTGCCAGCAGCTTAGTCGCGGGGGCGGGTGGTCAGCCCCAGCATTTT. It specifies CASSLVAGAGGQPQHF.

V gene TRBV6-6 combines with J gene TRBJ2-5, with 10 bases identical to TRBD2. V dropped 3 bases and J dropped 3; count of bases not matched to a gene: 1. Germline V CDR1 and CDR2: MNHNY, SVGAGI (reference sequence). The CDR3 spans 14 residues. The CDR3 DNA reads TGTGCCAGCAGTTATAGCGGGGGGAAAGAGACCCAGTACTTC. It encodes CASSYSGGKETQYF.

The chain combines TRBV27 with TRBJ2-7, with a possible D match to TRBD1 (6 bases). Trimming took off 4 bases at V and 6 bases at J, with 13 bases between the two ends. The germline V gene has CDR1 MNHEY and CDR2 SMNVEV (reference sequence). The CDR3 runs to 13 residues. This chain's CDR3 is CASSSTGTIEQYF. The DNA of the CDR3 is TGTGCCAGCAGTTCCACCGGGACAATCGAGCAGTACTTC.

This chain joins TRBV7-2 and TRBJ1-6; D not resolved. This CDR3 region has 18 residues. The germline V gene has CDR1 SGHTA and CDR2 FQGNSA. V dropped 0 bases and J dropped 0 bases, with 12 bases sitting between them. CDR3 DNA: TGTGCCAGCAGCTTAGCGCGGACTCCCAGCTCCTATAATTCACCCCTCCACTTT. Translated: CASSLARTPSSYNSPLHF. Using reference TRBV7-2 and TRBJ1-6 for the parts outside the CDR3, the full variable domain is GAGVSQSPSNKVTEKGKDVELRCDPISGHTALYWYRQSLGQGLEFLIYFQGNSAPDKSGLPSDRFSAERTGGSVSTLTIQRTQQEDSAVYLCASSLARTPSSYNSPLHFGNGTRLTVT.

V and J are TRBV4-2 and TRBJ2-7; no clear D. This CDR3 has 15 amino acids. Trimming removed 0 bases at V and 3 bases at J, with 12 bases between. From germline, CDR1 is LGHNA and CDR2 YNFKEQ. In DNA form, the CDR3 reads TGTGCCAGCAGCCAAGATTTGGCAGATGGCTACGAGCAGTACTTC. As protein: CASSQDLADGYEQYF.